These 27 T cell receptor beta chains were sequenced from one sample in a study of shared clonotypes between healthy human individuals (dated by TCRdb to the early 2020s). Library creation used the immunoSEQ multiplex PCR assay. The table was pulled from immuneACCESS by TCRdb, which kept in-frame rearrangements only. Such tables lose some clones; where checked, under half of the loss comes from unresolved V genes, and the rest has no known cause. The sample includes 500,000 to 650,000 clones, with roughly 79% observed a single time. The ten most abundant clones make up more than 10% of the sample. The sample comprised PBMCs. Receptor source: a woman aged 40 to 50 in good health. Some clones in this sample may be carry-over from other donors' samples.

The chain joins TRBV18 to TRBJ2-2, with D maybe TRBD1 (6 bases). The germline V and J ends were trimmed by 3 bases and 2 bases, with 10 bases remaining between them. This CDR3 comprises 15 residues. Looked up from germline, CDR1 is KGHSH and CDR2 is LQKENI. The chain's CDR3 is CASSPRQDNTGELFF. The CDR3 nucleotides read TGTGCCAGCTCACCTAGACAGGACAACACCGGGGAGCTGTTTTTT.

The chain links TRBV2 to TRBJ1-1, with D perhaps matching TRBD1 (6 bases). The CDR3 is made up of 15 amino acids. Germline values: CDR1 SNHLY, CDR2 FYNNEI. The V and J ends lost 0 bases and 4 bases respectively, with 12 bases between them. The DNA for the CDR3 is TGTGCCAGCAGTGAAGCGAGGGGGGGCTCCACTGAAGCTTTCTTT. Protein sequence: CASSEARGGSTEAFF.

A note on this clone: A far larger clone is only one base removed, so a read error is likely. The identical CDR3 is also encoded by other nucleotide sequences in the sample. This sequence joins TRBV30 and TRBJ2-1; D gene uncertain. Germline CDR1 and CDR2: GTSNPN and SVGIG (reference sequence). The CDR3 length is 12 residues. DNA for the CDR3: TGTGCCCGGAGTGACACGAGCCCTGAGCAGTTCTTC. Encoded protein: CARSDTSPEQFF.

Comments on this clone: The sample contains more than one DNA sequence encoding this CDR3. The chain couples TRBV10-3 to TRBJ1-1; D is unresolved. In germline, CDR1 is ENHRY, CDR2 SYGVKD. V dropped 2 bases and J dropped 6 bases, with 4 bases sitting between them. There are 11 residues in the CDR3. The CDR3 sequence is CAISEQAEAFF. Here the CDR3 DNA reads TGTGCCATCAGTGAGCAGGCTGAAGCTTTCTTT.

The chain is built from TRBV5-4 and TRBJ1-3; possibly TRBD1 for D (6 bases). Germline CDR1 is SGHNT and CDR2 is YYREEE (reference sequence). V was trimmed by 5 bases and J by 1 base, leaving 16 bases between them. The CDR3 runs to 16 residues. The CDR3 sequence: CASSSLQGGSGNTIYF. The CDR3 DNA is TGTGCCAGCAGTTCGTTACAGGGTGGTTCTGGAAACACCATATATTTT.

This clone was counted a few times. The chain couples TRBV7-2 to TRBJ2-7, with 9 bases identical to TRBD2. J gave up 2 bases and V 7 bases, and 6 bases lay outside the gene matches. CDR3 length equals 14 residues. Germline loops: CDR1 SGHTA, CDR2 FQGNSA. This chain's CDR3 is CASTSSGAAYEQYF. The CDR3 bases are TGTGCCAGCACCTCTAGCGGGGCCGCCTACGAGCAGTACTTC.

Points on this clone: Other nucleotide sequences in the sample specify the same CDR3. The chain carries TRBV14 and TRBJ2-7, with 7 bases lining up with TRBD1. CDR1 and CDR2 (germline): SGHDN, FVKESK. V shed 4 bases and J 2 bases; nucleotides not matched to a gene: 5. The CDR3 runs to 14 residues. The CDR3 sequence: CASSPRQGTYEQYF. CDR3 in DNA: TGTGCCAGCAGCCCTAGACAGGGAACCTACGAGCAGTACTTC.

The chain employs TRBV29-1 and TRBJ2-7; D is perhaps TRBD2 (6 bases). Germline V gene data show CDR1 as SQVTM and CDR2 as ANQGSEA. CDR3 size: 12 residues. The chain's CDR3 is CRKAPGGYEQYF. Written as DNA, the CDR3 is TGCAGGAAGGCCCCCGGGGGATACGAGCAGTACTTC.

This clone was picked up one time. The rearrangement joins TRBV10-3 to TRBJ2-1; 12 nucleotides line up with TRBD1. Germline loops: CDR1 ENHRY, CDR2 SYGVKD. The V segment lost 9 bases and the J segment 9 bases; nucleotides outside the gene matches: 9. CDR3 length equals 14 residues. CDR3 region: CAIAGTGGESEQFF. In nucleotides, the CDR3 is TGTGCCATAGCAGGGACAGGGGGCGAGAGTGAGCAGTTCTTC.

The chain has TRBV6-1 and TRBJ1-2, with D perhaps TRBD1 (6 bases). This CDR3 contains 14 residues. V was cut by 7 bases and J by 0 bases, with 12 bases left in between. From germline, CDR1 is MNHNS and CDR2 SASEGT. The CDR3 loop reads CASKGGATNYGYTF. The CDR3 region has the DNA TGTGCCAGCAAGGGGGGAGCGACTAACTATGGCTACACCTTC.

The V and J genes are TRBV25-1 and TRBJ2-2; possibly TRBD2 for D (6 bases). This CDR3 has 15 amino acids. Germline V gene lookup returns CDR1 MGHDK and CDR2 SYGVNS. V was cut by 1 base and J by 4 bases, with 10 bases left in between. CDR3 sequence (DNA): TGTGCCAGCAGTGAATGGGGGGAGAGCACCGGGGAGCTGTTTTTT. Translated: CASSEWGESTGELFF.

This chain uses TRBV5-8 with TRBJ1-2; D is unclear. The CDR3 is made up of 16 amino acids. The germline gives CDR1 SGHTS, CDR2 YDEGEE. The V end lost 7 bases, the J end lost 0 bases, and 19 bases lay between the germline ends. For the CDR3, the DNA is TGTGCCAGCCCCAGAGCCCGGAACACAGCTAACTATGGCTACACCTTC. Its protein product is CASPRARNTANYGYTF.

The CDR3 DNA reads as TGTGCCAGCAGGGGGACAGGCCGCTACGAGCAGTACTTC. Translated: CASRGTGRYEQYF. The chain joins TRBV27 to TRBJ2-7, with TRBD1 matching over 8 bases. J gave up 3 bases and V 6 bases, and 4 bases lay outside the gene matches. CDR3 size: 13 residues. Germline V gene data show CDR1 as MNHEY and CDR2 as SMNVEV (reference sequence).

The rearrangement joins TRBV18 to TRBJ2-1; the match to TRBD1 covers 9 bases. Trimming at V came to 3 bases and at J to 2 bases, leaving 5 bases not matched to a gene. The CDR3 contains 16 residues. Germline lookup yields CDR1 KGHSH and CDR2 LQKENI. CDR3 nucleotides: TGTGCCAGCTCACCCTCGGGACAGGGCGCCTACAATGAGCAGTTCTTC. As protein: CASSPSGQGAYNEQFF. The full variable domain, rest sourced from reference TRBV18 and TRBJ2-1, is NAGVMQNPRHLVRRRGQEARLRCSPMKGHSHVYWYRQLPEEGLKFMVYLQKENIIDESGMPKERFSAEFPKEGPSILRIQQVVRGDSAAYFCASSPSGQGAYNEQFFGPGTRLTVL.

V and J are TRBV9 and TRBJ1-2, with 8 bases aligning to TRBD1. Losses at the gene ends were 2 bases for V and 7 bases for J; bases not matched to a gene: 4. This CDR3 has 13 amino acids. Germline CDR1 reads SGDLS; CDR2 reads YYNGEE. CDR3 protein: CASSVDRGSGYTF. DNA of the CDR3: TGTGCCAGCAGCGTTGACAGGGGTTCTGGCTACACCTTC.

As concerns this clone: Relative to the germline gene, one junction end is altered; a read error may explain this. The V gene is TRBV18, the J gene TRBJ2-2; D unresolved. The CDR3 is made up of 16 amino acids. Germline CDR1 reads KGHSH; CDR2 reads LQKENI. The CDR3 is CASSPLTLQNTGELFF. The DNA for the CDR3 is TGTGCCAGCTCCCCACTCACATTACAGAACACCGGGGAGCTGTTTTTT.

The genes are TRBV30 and TRBJ1-2; maybe TRBD1 (5 bases). Trimming left V 0 bases short and J 6 bases short, with 11 bases between. CDR3 length: 13 residues. Germline CDR1 is GTSNPN and CDR2 is SVGIG (reference sequence). The CDR3 sequence is CAWSVRQSHGYTF. In DNA form, the CDR3 reads TGTGCCTGGAGTGTACGACAGAGCCATGGCTACACCTTC. Full variable domain (missing parts from reference TRBV30 and TRBJ1-2): SQTIHQWPATLVQPVGSPLSLECTVEGTSNPNLYWYRQAAGRGLQLLFYSVGIGQISSEVPQNLSASRPQDRQFILSSKKLLLSDSGFYLCAWSVRQSHGYTFGSGTRLTVV.

This clone has a handful of counts. The V gene is TRBV7-2, the J gene TRBJ2-5; TRBD1 is a possible D gene (6 bases). With 0 bases removed from V and 7 bases from J, the gap between germline ends came to 12 bases. The germline V gene has CDR1 SGHTA and CDR2 FQGNSA. CDR3 length: 14 residues. For the CDR3, the DNA is TGTGCCAGCAGCTTAGCGGTGGGGGCTGGGACCCAGTACTTC. Translated: CASSLAVGAGTQYF.

The CDR3 sequence: CASRRAAGGAGNEQFF. DNA for the CDR3: TGTGCCAGCAGGAGGGCGGCGGGAGGGGCGGGCAATGAGCAGTTCTTC. The genes are TRBV27 and TRBJ2-1; TRBD2 aligns across 9 bases. The V and J ends lost 6 bases and 6 bases, in that order; junction bases with no gene match: 12. Germline V gives CDR1 MNHEY, CDR2 SMNVEV (reference sequence). The CDR3 totals 16 residues.

This clone was counted a single time. V and J are TRBV27 and TRBJ2-1, with 8 bases that match TRBD2. The CDR3 runs 16 residues. Germline loops: CDR1 MNHEY, CDR2 SMNVEV (reference sequence). Trimming cost V 2 bases and J 13 bases; bases outside gene matches: 16. CDR3 sequence (DNA): TGTGCCAGCAGTTTAGGGTCGGGAGGGCCCTCTAGTATACAGTTCTTC. Its protein is CASSLGSGGPSSIQFF.

In this sample, this clone turned up many times. The chain couples TRBV29-1 to TRBJ1-2; TRBD1 agrees at 9 bases. V was clipped by 6 bases and J by 1 base; unmatched bases: 3. This CDR3 comprises 13 residues. Germline values: CDR1 SQVTM, CDR2 ANQGSEA. Written as DNA, the CDR3 is TGCAGCGTCAGGACAGGGGTTAACTATGGCTACACCTTC. It specifies CSVRTGVNYGYTF.

V usage is TRBV27 and J usage is TRBJ1-4; D gene uncertain. The CDR3 covers 14 residues. Trimming left V 5 bases short and J 8 bases short, with 15 bases between. Germline loops: CDR1 MNHEY, CDR2 SMNVEV (reference sequence). Written as DNA, the CDR3 is TGTGCCAGCAGTAGTAGACTAGATGGGGAAAAACTGTTTTTT. Translation gives CASSSRLDGEKLFF.

J is TRBJ2-7 and V is TRBV5-1; D ambiguous. The germline V gene has CDR1 SGHRS and CDR2 YFSETQ. V was clipped by 4 bases and J by 4 bases, with 15 bases between them. CDR3 length: 14 amino acids. This CDR3 is CASSDLPLGYEQYF. The CDR3 DNA is TGCGCCAGCAGCGACTTACCTCTCGGGTACGAGCAGTACTTC.

This clone was seen repeatedly, ten times or more. The rearrangement joins TRBV7-2 to TRBJ2-7; maybe TRBD2 (6 bases). The CDR3 totals 15 residues. The germline CDR1 and CDR2 sequences are SGHTA and FQGNSA. The germline V and J ends were trimmed by 3 bases and 4 bases, with 16 bases remaining between them. The CDR3 DNA follows: TGTGCCAGCAGCTTCTCTGGGGCGGGGTTATACGAGCAGTACTTC. Amino acid sequence: CASSFSGAGLYEQYF.

This clone occurred many times. The V call is TRBV6-5, the J call TRBJ2-2, with 7 bases identical to TRBD1. The CDR3 loop spans 15 amino acids. Trimming removed 6 bases from V and 1 base from J; junction bases left unmatched: 5. Germline lookup yields CDR1 MNHEY and CDR2 SVGAGI. This CDR3 reads CASSQRTGNTGELFF. The CDR3 DNA reads TGTGCCAGCAGCCAACGGACAGGGAACACCGGGGAGCTGTTTTTT.

Of note for this clone: Given a far larger clone just one base away, this is likely a sequencing read error. V and J are TRBV4-3 and TRBJ2-1, with a weak D call TRBD2 (5 bases). This CDR3 is 13 amino acids long. Germline V gene lookup returns CDR1 LGHNA and CDR2 YSLEER. Here the CDR3 DNA reads TGCGCCGGCAGCCAAGACTGGGGAGTGGAGCAGTTCTTC. The encoded protein is CAGSQDWGVEQFF.

This clone was detected ten times or more. The chain has TRBV6-1 and TRBJ2-7, with 8 bases lining up with TRBD2. After removal of 7 bases from V and 2 bases from J, the junction contained 10 bases not matched to a gene. The CDR3 sequence is 15 residues long. In germline, CDR1 is MNHNS, CDR2 SASEGT. The CDR3 sequence is CASTRNSGATYEQYF. In DNA, the CDR3 is TGTGCCAGCACCAGAAATAGCGGGGCAACCTACGAGCAGTACTTC.